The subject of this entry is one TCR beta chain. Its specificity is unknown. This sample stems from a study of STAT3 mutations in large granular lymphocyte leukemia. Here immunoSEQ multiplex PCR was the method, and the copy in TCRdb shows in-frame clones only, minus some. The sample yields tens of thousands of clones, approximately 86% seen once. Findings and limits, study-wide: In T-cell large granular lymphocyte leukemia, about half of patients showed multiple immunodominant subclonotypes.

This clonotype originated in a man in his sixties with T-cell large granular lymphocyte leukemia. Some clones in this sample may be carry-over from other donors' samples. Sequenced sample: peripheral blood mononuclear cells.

CDR3 region: CASSFDRPLEQFF. The CDR3 DNA follows: TGTGCCAGCAGCTTTGACAGGCCGTTGGAGCAGTTCTTC. The chain carries TRBV5-4 and TRBJ2-1; TRBD1 is a possible D gene (6 bases). V lost 2 bases and J 10 bases, leaving 13 bases between the germline ends. Germline-derived CDR1 and CDR2 are SGHNT and YYREEE (reference sequence). The CDR3 runs to 13 residues. The complete variable domain, with remaining parts taken from reference TRBV5-4 and TRBJ2-1, reads ETGVTQSPTHLIKTRGQQVTLRCSSQSGHNTVSWYQQALGQGPQFIFQYYREEENGRGNFPPRFSGLQFPNYSSELNVNALELDDSALYLCASSFDRPLEQFFGPGTRLTVL.